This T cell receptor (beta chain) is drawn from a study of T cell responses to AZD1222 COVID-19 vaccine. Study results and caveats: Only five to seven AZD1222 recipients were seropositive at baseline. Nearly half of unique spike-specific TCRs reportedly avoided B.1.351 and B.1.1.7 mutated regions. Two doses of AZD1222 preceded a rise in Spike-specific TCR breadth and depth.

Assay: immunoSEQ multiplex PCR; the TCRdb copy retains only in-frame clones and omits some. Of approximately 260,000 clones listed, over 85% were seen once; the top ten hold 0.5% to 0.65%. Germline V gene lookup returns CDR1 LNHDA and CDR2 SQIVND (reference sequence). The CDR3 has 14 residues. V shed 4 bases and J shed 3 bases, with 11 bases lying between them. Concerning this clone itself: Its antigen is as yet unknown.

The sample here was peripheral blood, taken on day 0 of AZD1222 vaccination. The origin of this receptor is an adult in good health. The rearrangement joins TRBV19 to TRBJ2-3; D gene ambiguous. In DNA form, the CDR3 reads TGTGCCAGTAGTACGGGCCTACCGACAGATACGCAGTATTTT. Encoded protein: CASSTGLPTDTQYF. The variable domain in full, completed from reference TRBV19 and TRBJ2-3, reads DGGITQSPKYLFRKEGQNVTLSCEQNLNHDAMYWYRQDPGQGLRLIYYSQIVNDFQKGDIAEGYSVSREKKESFPLTVTSAQKNPTAFYLCASSTGLPTDTQYFGPGTRLTVL.